This passage covers 12 T cell receptor beta chains from one sample sequenced in a study of shared T cell receptors in the human thymus. Measured with immunoSEQ multiplex PCR; TCRdb has only the in-frame clones, and not every one. This sample carries under 450,000 clones, over 90% of them seen once, and the ten largest clones take 0.015% to 0.02%. The sequencing sample was made of thymocytes. The receptors derive from a human donor.

The rearrangement uses TRBV11-1 and TRBJ1-5; a possible D gene is TRBD1 (6 bases). Between the trimmed V and J ends, which lost 1 base and 0 bases, there was a span of 16 bases. Germline assignment: CDR1 SGHAT and CDR2 FQDESV (reference sequence). This CDR3 is built from 18 residues. Here the CDR3 reads CASSLGFRQALSNQPQHF. The CDR3 coding sequence is TGTGCCAGCAGCTTAGGATTTCGACAGGCCCTTAGCAATCAGCCCCAGCATTTT.

The V call is TRBV23-1, the J call TRBJ2-2; 9 bases align to TRBD1. TRBV23-1 is filed as an ORF, its function uncertain. V was clipped by 0 bases and J by 0 bases; unmatched bases: 2. The CDR3 runs to 17 residues. CDR3 bases: TGCGCCAGCAGTCAATCGGGACAGGGTCCGAACACCGGGGAGCTGTTTTTT. Translating gives CASSQSGQGPNTGELFF.

This clone was seen a few times. The chain carries TRBV5-1 and TRBJ1-1; D is undetermined. Germline V gene lookup returns CDR1 SGHRS and CDR2 YFSETQ. This CDR3 is built from 15 residues. V lost 1 base, J lost 1 base, and 11 bases lay in between. This chain's CDR3 is CASSLKGDRNTEAFF. CDR3 nucleotides: TGCGCCAGCAGCTTGAAGGGTGACCGGAACACTGAAGCTTTCTTT.

This clone was found once. CDR3 in amino acids: CVASGDRGVYNEQFF. The CDR3 DNA follows: TGTGTCGCCTCCGGAGACAGGGGGGTTTACAATGAGCAGTTCTTC. The chain employs TRBV28 and TRBJ2-1, with 9 bases lining up with TRBD1. There are 15 residues in the CDR3. Germline V gene sequence: CDR1 MDHEN, CDR2 SYDVKM.

The chain uses TRBV28 and TRBJ2-6; D call uncertain. CDR3 length equals 17 residues. Germline-derived CDR1 and CDR2 are MDHEN and SYDVKM. The V and J ends lost 4 bases and 5 bases respectively, with 18 bases between them. The DNA of the CDR3 is TGTGCCAGCAGTTCCAACCCCGGACGCCCATGGGCCAACGTCCTGACTTTC. It is translated as CASSSNPGRPWANVLTF.

J is TRBJ1-4 and V is TRBV28, with D unresolved. The CDR3 loop spans 13 amino acids. CDR1 and CDR2 from the germline V gene are MDHEN and SYDVKM. The ends were cut back, 4 bases at V and 8 bases at J, with 11 bases in the middle. Here the CDR3 reads CASSCGGMEKLFF. The CDR3 coding sequence is TGTGCCAGCAGTTGTGGAGGAATGGAAAAACTGTTTTTT.

The chain is built from TRBV2 and TRBJ2-7; TRBD2 agrees at 12 bases. The CDR3 consists of 17 residues. V trimming: 7 bases; J trimming: 0 bases; junction bases outside the gene matches: 10. Per germline, CDR1 SNHLY and CDR2 FYNNEI. The CDR3 loop reads CASTRLAGADYSYEQYF. For the CDR3, the DNA is TGTGCCAGCACTCGACTAGCGGGAGCGGACTACTCCTACGAGCAGTACTTC. Full variable domain (outside the CDR3, taken from reference TRBV2 and TRBJ2-7): EPEVTQTPSHQVTQMGQEVILRCVPISNHLYFYWYRQILGQKVEFLVSFYNNEISEKSEIFDDQFSVERPDGSNFTLKIRSTKLEDSAMYFCASTRLAGADYSYEQYFGPGTRLTVT.

CDR3 sequence reads: CASTPSSKGYYGYTF. Here the CDR3 DNA reads TGTGCCAGCACCCCCTCCTCTAAGGGATACTATGGCTACACCTTC. The rearrangement uses TRBV7-2 and TRBJ1-2, with D uncertain. V gave up 7 bases and J gave up 3 bases, with 18 bases separating them. CDR3 length equals 15 residues. The germline V gene encodes CDR1 SGHTA and CDR2 FQGNSA.

CDR3 sequence: CASGKPSGNTIYF. DNA for the CDR3: TGTGCCAGCGGAAAACCTTCCGGGAACACCATATATTTT. This rearrangement joins TRBV6-1 to TRBJ1-3, with no clear D. V shed 8 bases and J shed 7 bases, with 15 bases lying between them. This CDR3 has 13 amino acids. Germline V gene lookup returns CDR1 MNHNS and CDR2 SASEGT.

The chain uses TRBV6-1 and TRBJ2-3; 13 positions agree with TRBD2. Looked up from germline, CDR1 is MNHNS and CDR2 is SASEGT. This CDR3 is 16 amino acids long. Trimming at V came to 4 bases and at J to 6 bases, leaving 7 bases not matched to a gene. In nucleotides, the CDR3 is TGTGCCAGCAGTGTTCGGACTAGCGGGAGAGTGGATACGCAGTATTTT. It encodes CASSVRTSGRVDTQYF.

The chain couples TRBV25-1 to TRBJ2-1; D perhaps matches TRBD1 (5 bases). CDR1 and CDR2 from the germline V gene are MGHDK and SYGVNS. Between the trimmed V and J ends, which lost 4 bases and 4 bases, there was a span of 11 bases. The CDR3 consists of 14 residues. DNA for the CDR3: TGTGCCAGCAGTGGCCAGGGTACGTACAATGAGCAGTTCTTC. As protein: CASSGQGTYNEQFF.

This CDR3 reads CASSLGGPEFDYGYTF. In DNA form, the CDR3 reads TGTGCCAGCAGTTTAGGGGGGCCAGAATTTGACTATGGCTACACCTTC. This rearrangement joins TRBV28 to TRBJ1-2; weak D call: TRBD1 (6 bases). The germline gives CDR1 MDHEN, CDR2 SYDVKM. This CDR3 region has 16 residues. V lost 2 bases and J 3 bases, leaving 16 bases between the germline ends.